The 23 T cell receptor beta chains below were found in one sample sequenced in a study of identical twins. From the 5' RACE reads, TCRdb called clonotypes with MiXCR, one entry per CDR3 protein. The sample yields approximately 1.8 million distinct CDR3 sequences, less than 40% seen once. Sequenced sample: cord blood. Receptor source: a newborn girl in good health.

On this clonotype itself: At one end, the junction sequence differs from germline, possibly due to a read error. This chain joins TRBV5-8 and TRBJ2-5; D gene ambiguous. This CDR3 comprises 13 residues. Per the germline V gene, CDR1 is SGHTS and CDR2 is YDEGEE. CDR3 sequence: CASSLPPQETQDF. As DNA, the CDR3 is TGTGCCAGCAGCTTACCACCCCAAGAGACCCAGGACTTC.

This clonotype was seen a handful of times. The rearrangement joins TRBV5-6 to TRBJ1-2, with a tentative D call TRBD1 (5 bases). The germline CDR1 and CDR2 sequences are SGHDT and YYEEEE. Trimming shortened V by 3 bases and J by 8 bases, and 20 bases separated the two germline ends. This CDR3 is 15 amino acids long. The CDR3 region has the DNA TGTGCCAGCAGCTCCCTCGGACAATTCAGGAGGGGCTACACCTTC. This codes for CASSSLGQFRRGYTF.

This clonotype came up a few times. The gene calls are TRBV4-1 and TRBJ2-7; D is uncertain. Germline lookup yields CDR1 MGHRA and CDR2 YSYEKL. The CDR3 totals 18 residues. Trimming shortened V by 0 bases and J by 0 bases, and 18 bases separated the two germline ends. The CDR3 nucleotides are TGCGCCAGCAGCCAAGATAGGGCTTCTGAGTCGAGCTCCTACGAGCAGTACTTC. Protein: CASSQDRASESSSYEQYF.

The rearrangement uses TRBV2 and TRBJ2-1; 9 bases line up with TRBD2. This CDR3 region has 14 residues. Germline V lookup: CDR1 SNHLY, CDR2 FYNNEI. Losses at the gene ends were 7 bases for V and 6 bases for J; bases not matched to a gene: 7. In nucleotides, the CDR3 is TGTGCCAGCATTGGACTAGCGAAGACCAATGAGCAGTTCTTC. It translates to CASIGLAKTNEQFF.

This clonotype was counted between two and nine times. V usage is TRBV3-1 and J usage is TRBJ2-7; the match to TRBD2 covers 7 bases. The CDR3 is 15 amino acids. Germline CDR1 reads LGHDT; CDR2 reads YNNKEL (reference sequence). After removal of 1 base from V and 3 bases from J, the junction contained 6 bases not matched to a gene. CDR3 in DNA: TGTGCCAGCAGCCAAGTGCCTAGCGGAAACTACGAGCAGTACTTC. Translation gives CASSQVPSGNYEQYF.

The CDR3 DNA reads TGTGCCAGCAGTTTATGGGCGGGGGGCCCCGGGGAGCTGTTTTTT. Its translation: CASSLWAGGPGELFF. The V and J genes are TRBV27 and TRBJ2-2; 8 nucleotides align to TRBD2. With V trimmed by 1 base and J by 6 bases, 4 bases remained unmatched. There are 15 residues in the CDR3. The germline gives CDR1 MNHEY, CDR2 SMNVEV (reference sequence).

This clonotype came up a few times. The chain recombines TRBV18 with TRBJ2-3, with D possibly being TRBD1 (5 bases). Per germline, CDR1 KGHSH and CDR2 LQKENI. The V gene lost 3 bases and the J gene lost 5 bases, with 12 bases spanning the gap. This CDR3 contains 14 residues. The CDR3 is CASSPQGAGDTQYF. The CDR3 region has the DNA TGTGCCAGCTCACCTCAAGGGGCCGGAGATACGCAGTATTTT.

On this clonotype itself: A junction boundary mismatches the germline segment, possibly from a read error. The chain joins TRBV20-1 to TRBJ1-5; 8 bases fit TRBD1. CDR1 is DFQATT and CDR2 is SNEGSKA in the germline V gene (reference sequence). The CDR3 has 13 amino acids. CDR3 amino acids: CSAKGTGDQPRHF. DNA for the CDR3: TGCAGTGCTAAGGGGACAGGAGATCAGCCCCGGCATTTT.

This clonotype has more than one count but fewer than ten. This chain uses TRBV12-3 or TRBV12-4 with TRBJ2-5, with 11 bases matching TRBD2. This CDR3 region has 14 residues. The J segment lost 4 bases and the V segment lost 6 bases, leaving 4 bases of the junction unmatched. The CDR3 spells CASRIAGGLETQYF. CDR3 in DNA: TGTGCCAGCAGAATAGCGGGAGGGTTAGAGACCCAGTACTTC.

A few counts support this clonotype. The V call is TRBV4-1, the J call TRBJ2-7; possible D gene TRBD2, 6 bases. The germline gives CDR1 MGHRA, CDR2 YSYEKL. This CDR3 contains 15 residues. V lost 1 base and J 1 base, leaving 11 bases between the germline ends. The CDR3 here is CASSQARGTSYEQYF. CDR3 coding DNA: TGCGCCAGCAGCCAAGCTCGGGGGACTTCCTACGAGCAGTACTTC.

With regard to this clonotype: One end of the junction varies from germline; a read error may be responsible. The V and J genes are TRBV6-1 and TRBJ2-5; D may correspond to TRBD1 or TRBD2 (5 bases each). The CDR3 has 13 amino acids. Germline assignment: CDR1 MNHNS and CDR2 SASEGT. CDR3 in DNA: TGTGCCAGCAGTACCGGACTGGGGGAGACCCCGTACTTC. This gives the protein CASSTGLGETPYF.

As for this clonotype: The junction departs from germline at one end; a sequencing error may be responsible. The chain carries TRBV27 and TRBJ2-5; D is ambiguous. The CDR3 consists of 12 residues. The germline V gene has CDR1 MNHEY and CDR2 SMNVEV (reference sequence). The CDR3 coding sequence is TGTGCCAGCAGTTTTTTAGGAGAGACCCGGTACTTC. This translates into CASSFLGETRYF.

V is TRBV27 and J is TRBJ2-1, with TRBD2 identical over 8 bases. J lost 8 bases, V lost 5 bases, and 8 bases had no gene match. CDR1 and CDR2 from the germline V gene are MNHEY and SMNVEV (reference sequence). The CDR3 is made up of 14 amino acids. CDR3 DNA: TGTGCCAGCAGTAGGGTAGCGGGAAGGCATGAGCAGTTCTTC. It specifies CASSRVAGRHEQFF.

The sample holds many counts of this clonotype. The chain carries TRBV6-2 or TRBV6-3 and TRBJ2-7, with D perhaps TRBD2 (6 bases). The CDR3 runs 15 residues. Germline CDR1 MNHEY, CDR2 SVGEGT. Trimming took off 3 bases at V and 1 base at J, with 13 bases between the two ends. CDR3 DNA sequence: TGTGCCAGCAGTTATTCCGCGGGGATTTCCTACGAGCAGTACTTC. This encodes CASSYSAGISYEQYF.

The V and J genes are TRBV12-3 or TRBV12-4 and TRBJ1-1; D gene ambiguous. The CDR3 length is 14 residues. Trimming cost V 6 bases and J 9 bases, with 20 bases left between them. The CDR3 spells CASSFGPFRPKAFF. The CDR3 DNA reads TGTGCCAGCAGCTTTGGACCGTTCCGACCGAAAGCTTTCTTT.

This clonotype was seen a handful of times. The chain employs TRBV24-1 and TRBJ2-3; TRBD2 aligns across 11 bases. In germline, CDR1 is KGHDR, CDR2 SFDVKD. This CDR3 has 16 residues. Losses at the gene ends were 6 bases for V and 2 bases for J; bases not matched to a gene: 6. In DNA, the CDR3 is TGTGCCACCAGTCCGGGACTAGCGGCACTCACAGATACGCAGTATTTT. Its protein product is CATSPGLAALTDTQYF.

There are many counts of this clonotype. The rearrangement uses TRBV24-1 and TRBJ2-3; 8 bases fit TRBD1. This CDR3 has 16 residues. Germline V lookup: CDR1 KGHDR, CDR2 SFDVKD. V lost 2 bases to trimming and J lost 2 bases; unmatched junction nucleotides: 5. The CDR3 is CATSDSPTGATDTQYF. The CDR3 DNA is TGTGCCACCAGTGATTCGCCGACAGGGGCCACAGATACGCAGTATTTT.

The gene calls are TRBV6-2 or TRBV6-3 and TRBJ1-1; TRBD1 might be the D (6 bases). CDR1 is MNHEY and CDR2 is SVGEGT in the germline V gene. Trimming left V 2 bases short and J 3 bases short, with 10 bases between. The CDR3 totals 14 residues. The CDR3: CASSYARGHTEAFF. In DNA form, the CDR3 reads TGTGCCAGCAGTTACGCCAGGGGACACACTGAAGCTTTCTTT.

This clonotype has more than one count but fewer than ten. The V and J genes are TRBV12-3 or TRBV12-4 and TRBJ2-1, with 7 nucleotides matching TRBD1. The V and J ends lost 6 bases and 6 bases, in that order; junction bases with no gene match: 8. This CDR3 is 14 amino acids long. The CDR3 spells CASSLRAGGNEQFF. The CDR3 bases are TGTGCCAGCAGCTTGCGGGCAGGGGGCAATGAGCAGTTCTTC.

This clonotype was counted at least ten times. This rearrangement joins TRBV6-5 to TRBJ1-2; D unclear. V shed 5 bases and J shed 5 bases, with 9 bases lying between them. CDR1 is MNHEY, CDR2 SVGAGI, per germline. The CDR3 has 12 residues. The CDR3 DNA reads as TGTGCCAGCAGTAGGCTTGGGTATGGCTACACCTTC. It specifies CASSRLGYGYTF.

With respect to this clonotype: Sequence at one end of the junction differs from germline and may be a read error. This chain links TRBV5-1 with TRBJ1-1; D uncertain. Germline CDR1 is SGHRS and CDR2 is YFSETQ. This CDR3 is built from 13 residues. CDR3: CASSLEPNIEAFF. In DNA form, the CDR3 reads TGCGCCAGCAGCTTGGAGCCGAACATTGAAGCTTTCTTT.

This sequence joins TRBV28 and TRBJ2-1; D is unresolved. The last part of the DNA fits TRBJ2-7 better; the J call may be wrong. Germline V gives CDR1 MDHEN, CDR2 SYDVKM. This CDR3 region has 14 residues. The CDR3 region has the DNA TGTGCCATCGGAACTATTCCGGGCTACAATGAGCAGTACTTC. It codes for CAIGTIPGYNEQYF.

The CDR3 protein is CSARHAGALVGEQFF. CDR3 in DNA: TGCAGTGCTAGACACGCGGGGGCCCTGGTAGGTGAGCAGTTCTTC. V usage is TRBV20-1 and J usage is TRBJ2-1; possibly TRBD2 for D (7 bases). The CDR3 is made up of 15 amino acids. Deletions cut 2 bases from V and 9 bases from J, with 20 bases between. Looked up from germline, CDR1 is DFQATT and CDR2 is SNEGSKA (reference sequence).